This T cell receptor beta chain originates from a study of T cells in Graves' hyperthyroidism and ophthalmopathy. Amplification of TCR beta CDR3 regions was performed using RNA transcripts as template. With the HTBI primer set, the TCR CDR3 went through a first round of RT-PCR. MiXCR, run by TCRdb on the multiplex PCR reads, gives a single entry per CDR3 protein. The sample has 500,000 to 550,000 distinct CDR3 sequences, less than 25% seen once; the top ten hold less than 30%. There are a few counts of this clonotype. Trimming cost V 5 bases and J 4 bases, with 12 bases left between them. CDR3 length: 14 residues.

Sequencing was carried out using blood. This TCR was recovered from a man aged 18 to 29 with Graves' hyperthyroidism. The chain combines TRBV12-3 or TRBV12-4 with TRBJ1-3; tentatively, D is TRBD1 (5 bases). The chain's CDR3 is CASSPSGTGNTIYF. CDR3 in DNA: TGTGCCAGCAGTCCTTCCGGGACGGGAAACACCATATATTTT.